The rows below give T cell receptor beta chains drawn from one sample of a study of identical twins. From the 5' RACE reads, TCRdb called clonotypes with MiXCR, one entry per CDR3 protein. The sample lists 690,000 or so distinct CDR3 sequences, less than 10% occurring once. The sample also formed part of further work on yellow fever vaccine responses in identical twins.

The sample comprised PBMCs. Every receptor here comes from a woman in her late teens or twenties in good health. CDR3s include the opening cysteine and the closing phenylalanine or tryptophan.

TRBJ1-1,TRBV29-1,CSVEADRMTEAFF
TRBJ2-3,TRBV28,CASSPPGTSGRERYF
TRBJ2-3,TRBV6-5,CASSYPGLSPSTDTQYF
TRBJ2-3,TRBV29-1,CSVPSSGRAGDTQYF
TRBJ1-1,TRBV20-1,CSAFQRVTEAFF
TRBJ2-3,TRBV20-1,CSARDAARSTDTQYF
TRBJ1-5,TRBV7-2,CASSRGGGMSNQPQHF
TRBJ2-3,TRBV6-4,CASSDRFGDTQYF
TRBJ2-1,TRBV6-2/TRBV6-3,CASTQQKVAGSYNEQFF
TRBJ2-3,TRBV28,CASSFSGADTQYF
TRBJ2-1,TRBV5-1,CASSLRQGFNEQFF
TRBJ2-1,TRBV6-1,CASSVSASYNEQFF
TRBJ2-7,TRBV29-1,CSVQSGSYEQYF
TRBJ1-1,TRBV6-1,CASSESGRVEAFF
TRBJ2-4,TRBV4-1,CASSQEASNIQYF
TRBJ2-1,TRBV20-1,CSATPRLDSYNEQFF
TRBJ2-3,TRBV12-3/TRBV12-4,CASSLVGAVSDTQYF
TRBJ2-7,TRBV20-1,CSATEGTSPRYEQYF
TRBJ2-5,TRBV3-1,CASSDTPGSGETQYF
TRBJ2-1,TRBV27,CASSRDGEQFF
TRBJ2-2,TRBV6-5,CASSYSRSRDTGELFF
TRBJ2-7,TRBV5-1,CASSLEGRAGSYEQYF
TRBJ2-3,TRBV6-2/TRBV6-3,CASSDRDRDADTQYF
TRBJ2-7,TRBV7-2,CASSLALSTSSYEQYF
TRBJ1-5,TRBV19,CASRRLDRVNQPQHF
TRBJ2-7,TRBV5-1,CASSLAGPEQYF
TRBJ2-7,TRBV6-1,CASSRTGEGSYEQYF
TRBJ1-5,TRBV20-1,CSARDSGENQPQHF
TRBJ2-7,TRBV6-5,CASSFRGSDYEQYF
TRBJ1-2,TRBV24-1,CATSDPGRDSPHGYTF
TRBJ1-2,TRBV5-5,CASSFETAGGGYTF
TRBJ2-1,TRBV9,CASSFGTSSTNEQFF
TRBJ2-5,TRBV7-9,CASSLGDRSQQTQYF
TRBJ2-1,TRBV5-1,CASSSGGQVYNEQFF
TRBJ2-5,TRBV4-3,CASSQNTFGGIEETQYF
TRBJ2-5,TRBV9,CASSVQAGGVETQYF
TRBJ2-4,TRBV29-1,CSVAQTAKNIQYF
TRBJ2-1,TRBV19,CASSAGTGLNNEQFF
TRBJ1-4,TRBV15,CATSARRATNEKLFF
TRBJ2-1,TRBV20-1,CSARSREGSYNEQFF
TRBJ2-1,TRBV2,CASRRSSGIDYEQFF
TRBJ2-3,TRBV12-5,CASGSGQGADTQYF
TRBJ2-5,TRBV12-3/TRBV12-4,CASSSYFGTQYF
TRBJ1-2,TRBV29-1,CSVVPQGNYGYTF
TRBJ1-2,TRBV29-1,CSVGAAGGYTF
TRBJ2-7,TRBV6-5,CASSFGQGNEQYF
TRBJ2-7,TRBV5-6,CAMSPGRSYEQYF
TRBJ2-7,TRBV20-1,CSATRDQGSYEQYF